These 17 T cell receptor beta chains were sequenced from one sample in a study of neoadjuvant anti-PD-1 for oral cavity cancer. Only in-frame clones appear in the TCRdb table, and some are missing; sequencing was by immunoSEQ multiplex PCR. The profile covers 7,500 to 8,000 clones, with 50% to 80% appearing a single time and about 3.1% taken by the ten largest. Time point here: after neoadjuvant nivolumab, at surgical resection. Sequencing was performed on PBMCs, taken after nivolumab (anti-PD-1) treatment. These TCRs come from a person between 40 and 80 years old with oral cavity squamous cell carcinoma.

The chain is built from TRBV9 and TRBJ1-3, with D unclear. The CDR3 extends over 15 amino acids. With 4 bases removed from V and 0 bases from J, the gap between germline ends came to 11 bases. Germline V gene data show CDR1 as SGDLS and CDR2 as YYNGEE. CDR3 DNA sequence: TGTGCCAGCAGCCTCTGGGAGGACTCTGGAAACACCATATATTTT. Protein product: CASSLWEDSGNTIYF.

This sequence joins TRBV14 and TRBJ1-4, with 7 bases aligning to TRBD1. Germline-derived CDR1 and CDR2 are SGHDN and FVKESK. V lost 5 bases, J lost 4 bases, and 7 bases stayed unmatched. CDR3 length: 15 amino acids. CDR3 nucleotide sequence: TGTGCCAGCAGCATCACGGGACAGTTTAATGAAAAACTGTTTTTT. As protein: CASSITGQFNEKLFF.

This clone turned up a few times. The V gene is TRBV7-2, the J gene TRBJ1-6; D is perhaps TRBD1 (6 bases). Germline V gives CDR1 SGHTA, CDR2 FQGNSA. The V end was cut by 4 bases, the J end by 7 bases, with 11 bases between. The CDR3 loop spans 14 amino acids. The DNA of the CDR3 is TGTGCCAGCAGCTCACAGGGTCTAAATTCACCCCTCCACTTT. This codes for CASSSQGLNSPLHF. The full variable domain, in which reference TRBV7-2 and TRBJ1-6 provide the parts outside the CDR3, is GAGVSQSPSNKVTEKGKDVELRCDPISGHTALYWYRQSLGQGLEFLIYFQGNSAPDKSGLPSDRFSAERTGGSVSTLTIQRTQQEDSAVYLCASSSQGLNSPLHFGNGTRLTVT.

The rearrangement joins TRBV6-5 to TRBJ1-2, with D maybe TRBD1 (5 bases). Trimming took off 6 bases at V and 8 bases at J, with 19 bases between the two ends. The CDR3 consists of 14 residues. CDR1 MNHEY and CDR2 SVGAGI come from the germline V gene. CDR3 amino acids: CASRTWGPLYGYTF. CDR3 sequence (DNA): TGTGCCAGCAGGACGTGGGGACCCCTCTACGGCTACACCTTC.

This sequence joins TRBV7-8 and TRBJ2-5; tentative D call: TRBD2 (5 bases). The germline V gene has CDR1 SGHVS and CDR2 FQNEAQ. The CDR3 has 14 amino acids. Trimming pared 3 bases from V and 4 bases from J, leaving 12 bases between. For the CDR3, the DNA is TGTGCCAGCAGCTTCATAGGCCTAGCAGAGACCCAGTACTTC. This gives the protein CASSFIGLAETQYF.

This clone occurred a few times. J is TRBJ2-6 and V is TRBV2, with 7 nucleotides matching TRBD1. The CDR3 covers 15 residues. J gave up 1 base and V 4 bases, and 1 base lay outside the gene matches. Germline loops: CDR1 SNHLY, CDR2 FYNNEI. The CDR3 DNA sequence: TGTGCCAGCAGTGGACAGGGATCTGGGGCCAACGTCCTGACTTTC. This codes for CASSGQGSGANVLTF.

The rearrangement links TRBV9 to TRBJ1-5; D might be TRBD1 (6 bases). Germline V gene data show CDR1 as SGDLS and CDR2 as YYNGEE. V was clipped by 4 bases and J by 5 bases, with 19 bases between them. The CDR3 has 16 residues. CDR3 sequence reads: CASSPGGGWADQPQHF. Here the CDR3 DNA reads TGTGCCAGCAGCCCTGGAGGGGGATGGGCGGATCAGCCCCAGCATTTT.

The chain combines TRBV6-1 with TRBJ1-5; D is possibly TRBD1 (5 bases). Trimming removed 5 bases from V and 0 bases from J, with 8 bases in between. The CDR3 is 14 residues long. CDR1 and CDR2 from the germline V gene are MNHNS and SASEGT. CDR3 amino acids: CASSWDGSNQPQHF. The CDR3 DNA sequence: TGTGCCAGCAGTTGGGACGGTAGCAATCAGCCCCAGCATTTT.

V usage is TRBV2 and J usage is TRBJ2-7; D is unclear. The CDR3 is 15 amino acids. With 7 bases removed from V and 2 bases from J, the gap between germline ends came to 18 bases. Germline V CDR1 and CDR2: SNHLY, FYNNEI. CDR3 DNA sequence: TGTGCCAGCAACACGCTGGGCCCCACCACCTACGAGCAGTACTTC. Translation: CASNTLGPTTYEQYF. Filled out from reference TRBV2 and TRBJ2-7, the complete variable domain reads EPEVTQTPSHQVTQMGQEVILRCVPISNHLYFYWYRQILGQKVEFLVSFYNNEISEKSEIFDDQFSVERPDGSNFTLKIRSTKLEDSAMYFCASNTLGPTTYEQYFGPGTRLTVT.

Only one count was recorded for this clone. The genes are TRBV5-1 and TRBJ2-2, with unresolved D. The germline V gene encodes CDR1 SGHRS and CDR2 YFSETQ. Trimming left V 4 bases short and J 2 bases short, with 6 bases between. There are 13 residues in the CDR3. CDR3 amino acids: CASSVANTGELFF. The CDR3 DNA follows: TGCGCCAGCAGCGTAGCCAACACCGGGGAGCTGTTTTTT.

In regard to this clone: A junction end diverges from the germline sequence, so it may reflect a read error. The chain combines TRBV28 with TRBJ1-5; weak D call: TRBD1 (6 bases). The CDR3 is made up of 12 amino acids. Germline V lookup: CDR1 MDHEN, CDR2 SYDVKM. Here the CDR3 reads CASSSPTGRGNF. The CDR3 coding sequence is TGTGCCAGCAGTTCCCCGACAGGTAGGGGTAATTTT. Supplemented by reference TRBV28 and TRBJ1-5, the full variable domain reads DVKVTQSSRYLVKRTGEKVFLECVQDMDHENMFWYRQDPGLGLRLIYFSYDVKMKEKGDIPEGYSVSREKKERFSLILESASTNQTSMYLCASSSPTGRGNFGDGTRLSIL.

J is TRBJ2-1 and V is TRBV27, with TRBD1 identical over 9 bases. The V segment lost 2 bases and the J segment 5 bases; nucleotides outside the gene matches: 4. This CDR3 region has 15 residues. The V gene's germline CDR1 is MNHEY and CDR2 SMNVEV (reference sequence). CDR3 DNA: TGTGCCAGCAGTTTAAGACAGGGGGGACACAATGAGCAGTTCTTC. Amino acids: CASSLRQGGHNEQFF.

CDR3: CASSYTSFGGVNYGYTF. CDR3 DNA sequence: TGTGCCAGCAGCTATACCTCCTTCGGAGGAGTTAACTATGGCTACACCTTC. The chain links TRBV7-9 to TRBJ1-2, with D unclear. The V end was cut by 4 bases, the J end by 1 base, with 19 bases between. CDR1 and CDR2 from the germline V gene are SEHNR and FQNEAQ (reference sequence). The CDR3 spans 17 residues.

The J gene is TRBJ1-5, the V gene TRBV27, with D tentatively TRBD1 (5 bases). Germline lookup yields CDR1 MNHEY and CDR2 SMNVEV (reference sequence). Deletions cut 8 bases from V and 1 base from J, with 15 bases between. The CDR3 contains 15 residues. CDR3 DNA sequence: TGTGCCAGCTCAGGACACGCAGAAAGCAATCAGCCCCAGCATTTT. Encoded protein: CASSGHAESNQPQHF.

This clone showed up just a few times. The gene calls are TRBV7-2 and TRBJ1-2, with TRBD1 identical over 7 bases. The CDR3 runs 16 residues. Germline CDR1 is SGHTA and CDR2 is FQGNSA. The V segment lost 0 bases and the J segment 0 bases; nucleotides outside the gene matches: 4. The CDR3 DNA sequence: TGTGCCAGCAGCTTAGCGAGGACAGGAGCTAACTATGGCTACACCTTC. Its translation is CASSLARTGANYGYTF.

The chain carries TRBV10-1 and TRBJ1-1; unclear D gene. Germline assignment: CDR1 WNHNN and CDR2 SYGVQD (reference sequence). Trimming took off 8 bases at V and 0 bases at J, with 10 bases between the two ends. The CDR3 contains 13 residues. CDR3 amino acids: CASQRTMNTEAFF. The CDR3 nucleotides read TGCGCCAGCCAGCGGACTATGAACACTGAAGCTTTCTTT.

This rearrangement joins TRBV19 to TRBJ2-5; 8 bases match TRBD2. The CDR3 loop spans 16 amino acids. V was pared by 3 bases and J by 1 base, with 7 bases of the junction left unmatched. In germline, CDR1 is LNHDA, CDR2 SQIVND (reference sequence). The CDR3, as DNA: TGTGCCAGTAGTATGGCGACTAGCGCTTTCCAAGAGACCCAGTACTTC. Translation gives CASSMATSAFQETQYF.